This T cell receptor beta chain was observed in a study of identical twins. Overall study results and limits: Within monozygotic twins, out-of-frame TCR alpha sharing was underestimated by the models.

Note on this clonotype: What it recognizes is unknown. One end of the junction fails to match germline, which may point to a read error.

MiXCR, run by TCRdb on the 5' RACE reads, gives a single entry per CDR3 protein. The sample holds 500,000 to 700,000 distinct CDR3 sequences, 7% to 7.5% seen once. These data also featured in a second study, about yellow fever vaccine responses in identical twins.

Sequencing used PBMCs. This clonotype was obtained from a woman aged 18-35 years in good health.

DNA of the CDR3: TGTGTCAGCAGTTTGTGGGCTGCGAATGAAAAAGTGTTTTTT. This gives the protein CVSSLWAANEKVFF. The chain has TRBV27 and TRBJ1-4; D gene unclear. The CDR3 covers 14 residues. Germline CDR1 is MNHEY and CDR2 is SMNVEV (reference sequence).